The 4 T cell receptor beta chains given below trace back to one sample, sequenced in a study of OX40 agonist ivuxolimab in advanced cancers. The repertoire was sequenced with immunoSEQ multiplex PCR; TCRdb's copy has only in-frame clones and lacks some. The sample holds roughly 48,000 clones; 80% to 90% are singletons and the top ten take 25% to 40%. The source was CD4+ or CD8+ T cells sorted from blood, collected in a trial of the OX40 agonist ivuxolimab. Every receptor here comes from an adult with an advanced solid tumor such as melanoma, head and neck, liver or kidney cancer.

V is TRBV6-5 and J is TRBJ2-7; perhaps TRBD1 as D (5 bases). The CDR3 runs to 12 residues. V was shortened by 6 bases and J by 2 bases, with 8 bases between the two germline ends. Germline CDR1 is MNHEY and CDR2 is SVGAGI. CDR3 region: CASRGLAYEQYF. CDR3 DNA: TGTGCCAGCAGGGGGCTAGCCTACGAGCAGTACTTC.

This clone was recorded only once. DNA for the CDR3: TGTGCCAGCAGCCCAGTAGAGGGGCCATACTATGGCTACACCTTC. Amino acids: CASSPVEGPYYGYTF. The V call is TRBV6-5, the J call TRBJ1-2, with a tentative D call TRBD1 (5 bases). Trimming took off 6 bases at V and 3 bases at J, with 17 bases between the two ends. CDR1 and CDR2 from the germline V gene are MNHEY and SVGAGI. The CDR3 consists of 15 residues.

V is TRBV11-3 and J is TRBJ1-4; TRBD1 aligns across 7 bases. V shed 0 bases and J 7 bases; nucleotides not matched to a gene: 5. The CDR3 runs 15 residues. CDR1 and CDR2 from the germline V gene are SGHNT and YENEEA. The CDR3 reads CASSLDLGDSEKLFF. CDR3 coding DNA: TGTGCCAGCAGCTTAGATCTTGGGGACAGTGAAAAACTGTTTTTT.

The chain has TRBV5-1 and TRBJ2-2, with TRBD1 as a possible D gene (6 bases). Trimming cost V 5 bases and J 8 bases, with 10 bases left between them. The CDR3 is 12 residues long. Germline CDR1 and CDR2: SGHRS and YFSETQ. CDR3: CASRPQGGELFF. As DNA, the CDR3 is TGCGCCAGCAGACCACAGGGAGGGGAGCTGTTTTTT.